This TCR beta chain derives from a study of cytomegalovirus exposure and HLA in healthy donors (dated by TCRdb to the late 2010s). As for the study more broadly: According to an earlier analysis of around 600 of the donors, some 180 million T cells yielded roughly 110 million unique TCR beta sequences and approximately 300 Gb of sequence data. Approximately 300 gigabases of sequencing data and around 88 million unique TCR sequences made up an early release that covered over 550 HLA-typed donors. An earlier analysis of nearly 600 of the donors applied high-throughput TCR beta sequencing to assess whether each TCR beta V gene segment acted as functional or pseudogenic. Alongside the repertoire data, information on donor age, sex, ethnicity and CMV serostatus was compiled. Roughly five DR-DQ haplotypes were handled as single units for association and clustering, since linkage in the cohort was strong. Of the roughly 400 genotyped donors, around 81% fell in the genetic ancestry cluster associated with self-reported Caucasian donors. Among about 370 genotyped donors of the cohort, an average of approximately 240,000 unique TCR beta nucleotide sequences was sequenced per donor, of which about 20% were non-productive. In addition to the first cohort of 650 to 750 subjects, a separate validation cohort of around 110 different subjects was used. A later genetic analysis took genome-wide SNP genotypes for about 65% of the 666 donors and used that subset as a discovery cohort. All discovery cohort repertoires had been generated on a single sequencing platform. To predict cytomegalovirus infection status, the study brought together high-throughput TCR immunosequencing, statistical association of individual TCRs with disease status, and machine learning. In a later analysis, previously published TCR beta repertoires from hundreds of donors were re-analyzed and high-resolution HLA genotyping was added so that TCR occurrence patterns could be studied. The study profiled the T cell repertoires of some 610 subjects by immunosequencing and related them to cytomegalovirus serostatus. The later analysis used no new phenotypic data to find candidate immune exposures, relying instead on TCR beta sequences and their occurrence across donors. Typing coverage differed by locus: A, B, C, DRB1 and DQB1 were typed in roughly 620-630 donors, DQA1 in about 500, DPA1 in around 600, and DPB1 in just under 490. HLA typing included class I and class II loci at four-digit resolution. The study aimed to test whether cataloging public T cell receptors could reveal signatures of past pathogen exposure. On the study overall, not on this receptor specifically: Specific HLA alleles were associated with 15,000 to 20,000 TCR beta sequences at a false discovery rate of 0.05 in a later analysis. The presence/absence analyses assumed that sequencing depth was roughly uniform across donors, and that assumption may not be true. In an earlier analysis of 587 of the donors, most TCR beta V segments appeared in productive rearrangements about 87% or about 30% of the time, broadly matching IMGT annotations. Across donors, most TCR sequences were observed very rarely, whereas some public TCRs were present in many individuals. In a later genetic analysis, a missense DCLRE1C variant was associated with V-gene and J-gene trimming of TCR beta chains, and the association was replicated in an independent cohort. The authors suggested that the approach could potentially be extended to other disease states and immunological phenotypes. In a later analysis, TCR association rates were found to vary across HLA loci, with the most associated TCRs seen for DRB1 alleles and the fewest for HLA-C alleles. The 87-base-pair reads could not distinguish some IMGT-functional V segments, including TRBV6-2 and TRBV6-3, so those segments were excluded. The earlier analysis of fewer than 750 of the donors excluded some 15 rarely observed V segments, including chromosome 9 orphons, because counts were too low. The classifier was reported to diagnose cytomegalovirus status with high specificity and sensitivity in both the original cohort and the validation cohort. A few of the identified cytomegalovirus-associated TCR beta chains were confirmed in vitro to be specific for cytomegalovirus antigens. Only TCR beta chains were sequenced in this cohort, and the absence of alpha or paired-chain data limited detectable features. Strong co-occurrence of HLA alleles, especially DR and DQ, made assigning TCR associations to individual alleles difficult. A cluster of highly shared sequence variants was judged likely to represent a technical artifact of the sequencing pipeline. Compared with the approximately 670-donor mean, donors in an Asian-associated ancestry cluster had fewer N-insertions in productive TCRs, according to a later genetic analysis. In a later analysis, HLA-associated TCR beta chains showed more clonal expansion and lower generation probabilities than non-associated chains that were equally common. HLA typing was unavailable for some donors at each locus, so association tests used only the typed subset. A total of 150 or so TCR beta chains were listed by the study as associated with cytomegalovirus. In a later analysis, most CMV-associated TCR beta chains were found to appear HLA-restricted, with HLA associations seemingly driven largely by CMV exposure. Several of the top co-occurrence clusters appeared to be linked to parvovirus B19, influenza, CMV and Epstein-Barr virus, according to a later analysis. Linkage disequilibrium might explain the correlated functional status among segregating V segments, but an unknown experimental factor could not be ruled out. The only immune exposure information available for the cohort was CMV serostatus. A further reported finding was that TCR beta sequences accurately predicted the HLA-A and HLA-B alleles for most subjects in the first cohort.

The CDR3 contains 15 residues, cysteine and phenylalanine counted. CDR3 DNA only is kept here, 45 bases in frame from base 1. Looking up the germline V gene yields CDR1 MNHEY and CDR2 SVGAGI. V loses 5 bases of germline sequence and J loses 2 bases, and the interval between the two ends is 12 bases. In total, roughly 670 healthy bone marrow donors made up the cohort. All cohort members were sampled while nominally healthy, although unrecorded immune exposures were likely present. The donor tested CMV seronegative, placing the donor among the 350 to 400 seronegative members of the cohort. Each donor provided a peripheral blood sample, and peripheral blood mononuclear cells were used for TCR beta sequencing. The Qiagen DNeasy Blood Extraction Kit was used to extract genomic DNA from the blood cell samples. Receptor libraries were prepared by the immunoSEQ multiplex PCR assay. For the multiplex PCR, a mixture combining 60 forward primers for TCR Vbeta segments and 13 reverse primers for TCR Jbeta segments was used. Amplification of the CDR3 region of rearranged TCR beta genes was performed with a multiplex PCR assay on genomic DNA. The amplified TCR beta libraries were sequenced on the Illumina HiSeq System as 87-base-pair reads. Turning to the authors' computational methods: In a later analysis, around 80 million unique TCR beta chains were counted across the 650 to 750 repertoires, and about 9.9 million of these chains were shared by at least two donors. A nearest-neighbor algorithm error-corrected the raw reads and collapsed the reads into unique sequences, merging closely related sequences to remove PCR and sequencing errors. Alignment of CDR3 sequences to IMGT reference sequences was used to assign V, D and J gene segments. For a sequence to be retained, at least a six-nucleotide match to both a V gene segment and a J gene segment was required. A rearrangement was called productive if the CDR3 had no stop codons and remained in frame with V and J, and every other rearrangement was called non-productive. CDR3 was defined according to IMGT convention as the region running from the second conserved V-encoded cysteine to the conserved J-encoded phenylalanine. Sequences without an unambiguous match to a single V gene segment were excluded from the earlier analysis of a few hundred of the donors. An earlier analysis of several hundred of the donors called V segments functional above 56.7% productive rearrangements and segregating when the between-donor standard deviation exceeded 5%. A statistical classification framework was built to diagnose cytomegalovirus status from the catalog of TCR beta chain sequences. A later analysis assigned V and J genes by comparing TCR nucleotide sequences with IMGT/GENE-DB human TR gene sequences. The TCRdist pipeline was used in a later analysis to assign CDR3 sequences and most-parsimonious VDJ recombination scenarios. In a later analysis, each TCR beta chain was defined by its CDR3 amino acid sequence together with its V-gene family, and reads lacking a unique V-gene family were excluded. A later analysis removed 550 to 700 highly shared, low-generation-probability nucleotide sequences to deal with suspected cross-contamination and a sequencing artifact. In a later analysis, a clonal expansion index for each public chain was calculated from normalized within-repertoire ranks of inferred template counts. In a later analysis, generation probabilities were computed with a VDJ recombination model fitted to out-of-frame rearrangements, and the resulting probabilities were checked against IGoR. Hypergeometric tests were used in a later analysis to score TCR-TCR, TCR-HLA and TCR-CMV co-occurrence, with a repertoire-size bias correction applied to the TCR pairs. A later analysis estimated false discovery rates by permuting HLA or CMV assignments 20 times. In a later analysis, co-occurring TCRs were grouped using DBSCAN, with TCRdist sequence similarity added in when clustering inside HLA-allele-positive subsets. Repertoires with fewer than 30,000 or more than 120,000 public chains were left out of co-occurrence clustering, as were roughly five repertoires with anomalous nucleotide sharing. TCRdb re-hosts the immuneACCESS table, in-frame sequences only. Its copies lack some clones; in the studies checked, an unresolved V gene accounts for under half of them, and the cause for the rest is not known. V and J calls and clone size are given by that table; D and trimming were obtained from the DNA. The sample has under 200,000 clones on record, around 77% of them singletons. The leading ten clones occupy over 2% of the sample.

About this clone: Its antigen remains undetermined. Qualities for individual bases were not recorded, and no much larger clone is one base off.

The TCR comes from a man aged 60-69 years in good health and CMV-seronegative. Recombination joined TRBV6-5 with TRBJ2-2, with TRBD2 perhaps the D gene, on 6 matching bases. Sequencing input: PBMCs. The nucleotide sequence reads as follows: TGTGCCAGCAGTGCCCGGGGAGGAAACACCGGGGAGCTGTTTTTT. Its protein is CASSARGGNTGELFF.